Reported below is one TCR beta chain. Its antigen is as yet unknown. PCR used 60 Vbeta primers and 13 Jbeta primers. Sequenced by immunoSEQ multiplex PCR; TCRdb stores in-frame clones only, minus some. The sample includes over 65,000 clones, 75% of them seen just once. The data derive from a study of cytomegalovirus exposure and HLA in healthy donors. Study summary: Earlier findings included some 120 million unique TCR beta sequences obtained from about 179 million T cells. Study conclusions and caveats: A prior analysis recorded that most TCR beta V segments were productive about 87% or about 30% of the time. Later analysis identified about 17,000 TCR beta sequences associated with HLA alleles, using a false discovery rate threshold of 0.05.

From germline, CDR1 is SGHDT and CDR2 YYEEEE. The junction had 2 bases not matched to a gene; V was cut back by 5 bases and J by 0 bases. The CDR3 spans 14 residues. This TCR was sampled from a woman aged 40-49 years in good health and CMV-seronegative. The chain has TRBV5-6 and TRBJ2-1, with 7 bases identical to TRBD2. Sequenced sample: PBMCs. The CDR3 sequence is CASRPSGSYNEQFF. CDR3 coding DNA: TGTGCCAGCAGGCCTAGCGGCTCCTACAATGAGCAGTTCTTC.